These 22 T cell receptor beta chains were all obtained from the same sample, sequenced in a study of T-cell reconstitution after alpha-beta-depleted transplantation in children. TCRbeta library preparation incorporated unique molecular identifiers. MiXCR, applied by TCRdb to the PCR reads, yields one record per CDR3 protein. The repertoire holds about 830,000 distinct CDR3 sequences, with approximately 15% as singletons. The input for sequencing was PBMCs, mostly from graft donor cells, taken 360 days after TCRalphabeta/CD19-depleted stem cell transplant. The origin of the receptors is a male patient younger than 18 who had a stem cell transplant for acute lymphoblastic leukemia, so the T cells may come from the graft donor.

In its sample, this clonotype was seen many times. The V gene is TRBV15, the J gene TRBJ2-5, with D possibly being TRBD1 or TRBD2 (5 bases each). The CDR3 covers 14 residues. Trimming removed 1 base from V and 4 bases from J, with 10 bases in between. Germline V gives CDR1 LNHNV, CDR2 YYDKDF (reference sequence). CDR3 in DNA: TGTGCCACCAGCAGAGCAGGGACGGGAGAGACCCAGTACTTC. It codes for CATSRAGTGETQYF.

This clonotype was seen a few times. The CDR3 DNA is TGTGCCAGCAGTGAAAACGACAGGGTCCAGACCCAGTACTTC. Amino acid sequence: CASSENDRVQTQYF. The gene calls are TRBV6-1 and TRBJ2-5; 7 bases are a match to TRBD1. CDR3 size: 14 residues. V was clipped by 2 bases and J by 6 bases; unmatched bases: 6. Germline CDR1 and CDR2: MNHNS and SASEGT.

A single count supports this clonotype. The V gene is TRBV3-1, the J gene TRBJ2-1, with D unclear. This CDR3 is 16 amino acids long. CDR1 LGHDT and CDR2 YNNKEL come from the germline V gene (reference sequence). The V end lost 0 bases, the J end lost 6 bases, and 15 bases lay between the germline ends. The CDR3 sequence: CASSQEPPERINEQFF. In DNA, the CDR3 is TGTGCCAGCAGCCAAGAACCGCCGGAGCGAATCAATGAGCAGTTCTTC.

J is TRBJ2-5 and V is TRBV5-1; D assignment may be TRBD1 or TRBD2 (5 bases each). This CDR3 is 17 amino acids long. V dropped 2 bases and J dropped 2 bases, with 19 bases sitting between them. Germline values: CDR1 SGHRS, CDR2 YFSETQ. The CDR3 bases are TGCGCCAGCAGCTTTGGCCCGCTCGGGACGTCTCAAGAGACCCAGTACTTC. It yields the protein CASSFGPLGTSQETQYF. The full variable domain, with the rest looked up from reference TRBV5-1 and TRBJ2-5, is KAGVTQTPRYLIKTRGQQVTLSCSPISGHRSVSWYQQTPGQGLQFLFEYFSETQRNKGNFPGRFSGRQFSNSRSEMNVSTLELGDSALYLCASSFGPLGTSQETQYFGPGTRLLVL.

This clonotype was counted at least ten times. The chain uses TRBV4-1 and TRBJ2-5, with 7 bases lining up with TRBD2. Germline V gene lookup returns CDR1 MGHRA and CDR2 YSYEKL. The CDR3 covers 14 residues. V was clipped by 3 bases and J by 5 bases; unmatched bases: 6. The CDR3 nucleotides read TGCGCCAGCAGCCATATGAGGGGAGGGGAGACCCAGTACTTC. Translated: CASSHMRGGETQYF.

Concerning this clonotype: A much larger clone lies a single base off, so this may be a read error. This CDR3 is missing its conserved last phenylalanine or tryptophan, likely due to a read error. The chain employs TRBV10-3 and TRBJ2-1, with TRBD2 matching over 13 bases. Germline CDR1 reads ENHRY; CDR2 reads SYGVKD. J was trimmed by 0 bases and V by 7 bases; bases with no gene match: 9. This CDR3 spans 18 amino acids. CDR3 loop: CAINSGLAGSGSYNEQFI. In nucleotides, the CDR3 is TGTGCCATCAATTCGGGACTAGCGGGATCGGGCTCCTACAATGAGCAGTTCATC.

The CDR3 here is CASSAVDREFF. The CDR3 nucleotides read TGTGCCAGCAGTGCGGTGGACCGGGAGTTCTTC. V is TRBV2 and J is TRBJ2-1; D is unclear. Germline assignment: CDR1 SNHLY and CDR2 FYNNEI. The CDR3 consists of 11 residues. Deletions cut 4 bases from V and 14 bases from J, with 12 bases between.

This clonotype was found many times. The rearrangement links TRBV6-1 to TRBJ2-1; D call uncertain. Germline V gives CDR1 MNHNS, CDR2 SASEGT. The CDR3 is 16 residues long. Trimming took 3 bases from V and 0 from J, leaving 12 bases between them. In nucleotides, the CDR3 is TGTGCCAGCAGTGACGACGGGTGGAGCTCCTACAATGAGCAGTTCTTC. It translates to CASSDDGWSSYNEQFF.

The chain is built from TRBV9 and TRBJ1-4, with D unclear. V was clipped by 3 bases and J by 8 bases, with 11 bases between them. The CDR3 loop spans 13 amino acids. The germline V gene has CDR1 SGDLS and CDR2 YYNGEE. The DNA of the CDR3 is TGTGCCAGCAGCGGAGGAGTGGAGGAAAAACTGTTTTTT. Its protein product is CASSGGVEEKLFF.

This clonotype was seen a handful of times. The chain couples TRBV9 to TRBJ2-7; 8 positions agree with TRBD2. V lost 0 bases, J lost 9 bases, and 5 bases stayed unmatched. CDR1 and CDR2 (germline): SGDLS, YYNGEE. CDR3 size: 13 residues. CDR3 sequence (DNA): TGTGCCAGCAGCGTAGAGGGACTAGAGTGGCAGTACTTC. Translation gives CASSVEGLEWQYF.

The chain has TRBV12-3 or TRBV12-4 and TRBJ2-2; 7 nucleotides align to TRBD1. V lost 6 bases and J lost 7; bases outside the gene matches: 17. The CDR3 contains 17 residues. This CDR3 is CASSFSKGASRGGELFF. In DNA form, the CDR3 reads TGTGCCAGCAGCTTCTCTAAGGGGGCTAGCAGGGGCGGGGAGCTGTTTTTT.

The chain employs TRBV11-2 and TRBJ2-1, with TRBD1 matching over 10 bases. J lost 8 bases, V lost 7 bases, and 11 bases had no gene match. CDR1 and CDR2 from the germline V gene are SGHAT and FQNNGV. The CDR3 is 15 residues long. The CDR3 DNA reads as TGTGCCAGCACAATGCCGGGACAGGGGAATCATGAGCAGTTCTTC. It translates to CASTMPGQGNHEQFF.

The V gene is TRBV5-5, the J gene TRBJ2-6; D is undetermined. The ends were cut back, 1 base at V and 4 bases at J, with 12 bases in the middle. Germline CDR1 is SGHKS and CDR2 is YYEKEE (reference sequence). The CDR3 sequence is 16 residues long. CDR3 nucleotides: TGTGCCAGCAGCTTGTTGGGGATAGAGGGGGCCAACGTCCTGACTTTC. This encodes CASSLLGIEGANVLTF.

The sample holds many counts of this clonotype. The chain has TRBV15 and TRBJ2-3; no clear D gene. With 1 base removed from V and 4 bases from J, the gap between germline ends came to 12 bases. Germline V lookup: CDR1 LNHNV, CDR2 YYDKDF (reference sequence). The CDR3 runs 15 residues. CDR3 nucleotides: TGTGCCACCAGCAGAGGCAGGCATTCTTCAGATACGCAGTATTTT. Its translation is CATSRGRHSSDTQYF.

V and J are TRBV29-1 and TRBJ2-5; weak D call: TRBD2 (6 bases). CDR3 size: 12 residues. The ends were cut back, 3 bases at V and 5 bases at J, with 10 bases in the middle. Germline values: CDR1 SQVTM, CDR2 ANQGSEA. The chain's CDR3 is CSVERGTETQYF. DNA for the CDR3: TGCAGCGTTGAGCGGGGAACGGAGACCCAGTACTTC.

The DNA for the CDR3 is TGCAGTGCTAGAGATCTGGCTAGCGGATACTACGAGCAGTACTTC. It encodes CSARDLASGYYEQYF. The V and J genes are TRBV20-1 and TRBJ2-7; 7 bases are shared with TRBD2. V lost 0 bases, J lost 3 bases, and 8 bases stayed unmatched. The CDR3 consists of 15 residues. Germline CDR1 reads DFQATT; CDR2 reads SNEGSKA (reference sequence).

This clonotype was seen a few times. For the CDR3, the DNA is TGTGCCAGCAGTGATAGCGGGGCCCCCCAAGAGACCCAGTACTTC. Translated: CASSDSGAPQETQYF. The V call is TRBV12-3 or TRBV12-4, the J call TRBJ2-5; 8 nucleotides agree with TRBD2. J gave up 1 base and V 5 bases, and 6 bases lay outside the gene matches. The CDR3 runs to 15 residues.

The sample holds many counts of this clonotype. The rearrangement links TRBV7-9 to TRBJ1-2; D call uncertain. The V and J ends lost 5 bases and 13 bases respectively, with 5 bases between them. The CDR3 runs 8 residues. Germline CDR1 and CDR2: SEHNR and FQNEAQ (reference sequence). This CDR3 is CASSPPTF. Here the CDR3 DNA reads TGTGCCAGCAGCCCCCCCACCTTC.

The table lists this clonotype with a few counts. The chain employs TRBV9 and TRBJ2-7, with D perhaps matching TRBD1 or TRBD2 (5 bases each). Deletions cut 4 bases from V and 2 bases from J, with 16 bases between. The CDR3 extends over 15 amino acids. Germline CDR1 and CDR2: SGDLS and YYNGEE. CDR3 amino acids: CASSLSPGTAYEQYF. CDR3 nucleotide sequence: TGTGCCAGCAGCTTAAGTCCGGGGACGGCCTACGAGCAGTACTTC. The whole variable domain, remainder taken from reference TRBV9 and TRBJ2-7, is DSGVTQTPKHLITATGQRVTLRCSPRSGDLSVYWYQQSLDQGLQFLIQYYNGEERAKGNILERFSAQQFPDLHSELNLSSLELGDSALYFCASSLSPGTAYEQYFGPGTRLTVT.

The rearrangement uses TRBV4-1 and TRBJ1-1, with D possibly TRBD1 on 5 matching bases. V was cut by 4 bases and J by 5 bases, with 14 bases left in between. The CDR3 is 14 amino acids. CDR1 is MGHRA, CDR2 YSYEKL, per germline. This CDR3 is CASSPIGEGTEAFF. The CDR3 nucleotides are TGCGCCAGCAGCCCAATAGGGGAAGGGACTGAAGCTTTCTTT.

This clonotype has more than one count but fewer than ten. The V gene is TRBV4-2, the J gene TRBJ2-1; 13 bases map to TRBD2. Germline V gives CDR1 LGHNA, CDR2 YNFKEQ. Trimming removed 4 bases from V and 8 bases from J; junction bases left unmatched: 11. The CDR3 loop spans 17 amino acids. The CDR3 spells CASSPSGTSGIGDEQFF. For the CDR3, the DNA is TGTGCCAGCAGCCCATCCGGGACTAGCGGGATCGGAGATGAGCAGTTCTTC.

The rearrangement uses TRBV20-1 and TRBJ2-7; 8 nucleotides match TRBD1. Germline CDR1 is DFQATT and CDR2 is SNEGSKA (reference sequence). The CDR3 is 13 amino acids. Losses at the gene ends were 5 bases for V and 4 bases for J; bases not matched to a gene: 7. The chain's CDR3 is CSAGDRPNYEQYF. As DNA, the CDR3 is TGCAGTGCTGGGGACAGGCCTAATTACGAGCAGTACTTC.